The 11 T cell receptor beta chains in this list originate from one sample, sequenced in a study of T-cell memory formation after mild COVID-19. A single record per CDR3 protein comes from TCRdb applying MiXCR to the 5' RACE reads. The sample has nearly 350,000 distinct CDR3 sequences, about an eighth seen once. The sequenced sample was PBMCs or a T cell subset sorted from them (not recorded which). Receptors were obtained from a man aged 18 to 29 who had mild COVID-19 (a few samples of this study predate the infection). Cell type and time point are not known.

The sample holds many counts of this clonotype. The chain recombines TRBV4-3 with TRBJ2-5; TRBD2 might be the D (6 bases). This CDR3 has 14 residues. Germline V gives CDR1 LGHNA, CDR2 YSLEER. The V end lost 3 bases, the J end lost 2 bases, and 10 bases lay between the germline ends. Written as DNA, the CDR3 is TGCGCCAGCAGCCACGGGACTCGTCAAGAGACCCAGTACTTC. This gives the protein CASSHGTRQETQYF.

The CDR3 DNA is TGTGCCAGCAGTCTGCGACTAGCGGGGGGGGTAGAGACCCAGTACTTC. Translating it yields CASSLRLAGGVETQYF. The J gene is TRBJ2-5, the V gene TRBV28, with 14 bases aligning to TRBD2. Germline trimming cut 5 bases from V and 4 bases from J; bases unmatched to any gene: 6. The CDR3 sequence is 16 residues long. CDR1 and CDR2 from the germline V gene are MDHEN and SYDVKM.

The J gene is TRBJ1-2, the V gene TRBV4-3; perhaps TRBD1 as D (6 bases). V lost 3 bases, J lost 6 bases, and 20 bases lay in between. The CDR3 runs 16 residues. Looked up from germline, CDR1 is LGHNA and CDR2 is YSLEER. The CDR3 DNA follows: TGCGCCAGCAGCCAGGAAGTACAGGGTTTGGCGGATGGCTACACCTTC. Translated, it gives CASSQEVQGLADGYTF.

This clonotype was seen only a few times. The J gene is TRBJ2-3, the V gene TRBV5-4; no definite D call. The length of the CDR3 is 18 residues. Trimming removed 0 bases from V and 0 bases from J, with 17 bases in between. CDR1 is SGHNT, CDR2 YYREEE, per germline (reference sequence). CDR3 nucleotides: TGTGCCAGCAGCTTGGGTCTTGGCAGACTCCTTAGCACAGATACGCAGTATTTT. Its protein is CASSLGLGRLLSTDTQYF.

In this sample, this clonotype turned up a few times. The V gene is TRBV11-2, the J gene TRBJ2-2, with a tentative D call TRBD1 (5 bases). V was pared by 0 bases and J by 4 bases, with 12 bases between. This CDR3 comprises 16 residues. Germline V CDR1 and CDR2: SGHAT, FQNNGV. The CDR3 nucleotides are TGTGCCAGCAGCTTAGATCCCAGGGTTGGCACCGGGGAGCTGTTTTTT. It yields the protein CASSLDPRVGTGELFF.

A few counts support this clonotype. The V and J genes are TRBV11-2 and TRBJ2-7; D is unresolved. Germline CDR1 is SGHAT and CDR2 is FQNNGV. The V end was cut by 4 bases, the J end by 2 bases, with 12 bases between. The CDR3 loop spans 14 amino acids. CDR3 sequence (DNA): TGTGCCAGCAGCTCCGGATTAGGAGCCTACGAGCAGTACGTC. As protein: CASSSGLGAYEQYV.

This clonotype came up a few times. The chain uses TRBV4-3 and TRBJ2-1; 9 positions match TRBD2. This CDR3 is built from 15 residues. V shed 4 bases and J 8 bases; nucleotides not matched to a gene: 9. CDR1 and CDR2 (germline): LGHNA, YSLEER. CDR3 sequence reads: CASSPRGGSLYEQFF. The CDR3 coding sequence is TGCGCCAGCAGCCCGCGGGGGGGAAGTCTGTATGAGCAGTTCTTC.

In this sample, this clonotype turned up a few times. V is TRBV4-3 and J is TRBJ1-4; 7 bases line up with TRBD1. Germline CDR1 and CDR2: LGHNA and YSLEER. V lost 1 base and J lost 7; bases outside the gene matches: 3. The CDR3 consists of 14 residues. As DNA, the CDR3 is TGCGCCAGCAGCCAAGGGCAGGGGGGTGAAAAACTGTTTTTT. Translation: CASSQGQGGEKLFF.

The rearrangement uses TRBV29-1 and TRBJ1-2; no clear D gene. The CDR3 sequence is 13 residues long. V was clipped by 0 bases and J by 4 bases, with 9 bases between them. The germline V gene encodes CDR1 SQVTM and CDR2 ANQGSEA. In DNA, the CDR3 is TGCAGCGTTGAAGATCCGGGTCCCTATGGCTACACCTTC. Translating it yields CSVEDPGPYGYTF.

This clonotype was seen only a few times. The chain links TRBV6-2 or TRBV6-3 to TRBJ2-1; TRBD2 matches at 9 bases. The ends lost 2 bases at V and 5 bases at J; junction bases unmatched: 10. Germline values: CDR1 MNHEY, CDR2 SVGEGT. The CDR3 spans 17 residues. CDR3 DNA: TGTGCCAGCAGTTACATGGGACTAGCTCTTTCGGACAATGAGCAGTTCTTC. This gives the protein CASSYMGLALSDNEQFF.

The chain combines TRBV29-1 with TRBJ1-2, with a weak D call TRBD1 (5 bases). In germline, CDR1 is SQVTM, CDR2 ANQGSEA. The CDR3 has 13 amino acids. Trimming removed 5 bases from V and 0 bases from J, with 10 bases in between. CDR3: CSVPGRSNYGYTF. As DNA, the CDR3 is TGCAGCGTTCCGGGACGCTCTAACTATGGCTACACCTTC.